Listed below are T cell receptor beta chains from one sample, sequenced in a study of cytomegalovirus exposure and HLA in healthy donors. Profiled with immunoSEQ multiplex PCR; TCRdb holds only in-frame clones, not every one. The table lists roughly 120,000 clones, around 68% of them singletons. The specimen was PBMCs. The receptor source for this set is a woman aged 50 to 60 in good health and CMV-seropositive. The CDR3 runs from the conserved cysteine through the conserved F or W. D genes are given only for firm matches. Rows give clone size only sometimes, using once, few, many, or a class for an expanded clone.

clone_size: -
d_call: -
j_call: TRBJ1-1
v_call: TRBV2
cdr3_nt: TGTGCCGGCGGGGAGGGGATGAACACTGAAGCTTTCTTT
cdr3_aa: CAGGEGMNTEAFF

clone_size: -
d_call: TRBD2
j_call: TRBJ2-7
v_call: TRBV28
cdr3_nt: TGTGCCAGCAGTTTATCCACTAGCGGGACCGCTTACGAGCAGTACTTC
cdr3_aa: CASSLSTSGTAYEQYF

clone_size: -
d_call: -
j_call: TRBJ1-2
v_call: TRBV7-9
cdr3_nt: TGTGCCAGCAGCTTAAGTGGCGGATACTATGGCTACACCTTC
cdr3_aa: CASSLSGGYYGYTF

clone_size: -
d_call: TRBD2
j_call: TRBJ2-1
v_call: TRBV11-3
cdr3_nt: TGTGCCAGCAGCTTAGAGGCTAGCGGGGGGGTCGGTGAGCAGTTCTTC
cdr3_aa: CASSLEASGGVGEQFF

clone_size: -
d_call: -
j_call: TRBJ1-5
v_call: TRBV9
cdr3_nt: TGTGCCAGCAGCGTATCAGGGTATCAGCCCCAGCATTTT
cdr3_aa: CASSVSGYQPQHF

clone_size: -
d_call: -
j_call: TRBJ1-5
v_call: TRBV19
cdr3_nt: TGTGCCAGTAGTAACGCGGGACTGCTCAATCAGCCCCAGCATTTT
cdr3_aa: CASSNAGLLNQPQHF

clone_size: -
d_call: TRBD1
j_call: TRBJ1-1
v_call: TRBV28
cdr3_nt: TGTGCCAGCAGTGAAACCGGGACAGGGAACACTGAAGCTTTCTTT
cdr3_aa: CASSETGTGNTEAFF

clone_size: -
d_call: TRBD2
j_call: TRBJ2-2
v_call: TRBV4-2
cdr3_nt: TGTGCCAGCAGCCAGGCAAGCGGGAGTATAGCCGGGGAGCTGTTTTTT
cdr3_aa: CASSQASGSIAGELFF

clone_size: -
d_call: -
j_call: TRBJ2-6
v_call: TRBV19
cdr3_nt: TGTGCCAGTAGTATCGTGGTAGTCTCTGGGGCCAACGTCCTGACTTTC
cdr3_aa: CASSIVVVSGANVLTF

clone_size: -
d_call: -
j_call: TRBJ1-1
v_call: TRBV4-3
cdr3_nt: TGCGCCAGCAGCCATGGGCAGGGGCCTGGGGGTACTGAAGCTTTCTTT
cdr3_aa: CASSHGQGPGGTEAFF

clone_size: once
d_call: TRBD2
j_call: TRBJ2-7
v_call: TRBV16
cdr3_nt: TGTGCCAGCAGCCAAGGAAGTAGCGGGGGACTGGACGAGCAGTACTTC
cdr3_aa: CASSQGSSGGLDEQYF

clone_size: -
d_call: TRBD2
j_call: TRBJ2-7
v_call: TRBV28
cdr3_nt: TGTGCCAGCAGATACGGGACTAGCGGGAGAAGTGGCTACGAGCAGTACTTC
cdr3_aa: CASRYGTSGRSGYEQYF

clone_size: -
d_call: TRBD1
j_call: TRBJ1-3
v_call: TRBV9
cdr3_nt: TGTGCCAGCAGCGTAAGTGGACAGGGGATATTGATCGGAAACACCATATATTTT
cdr3_aa: CASSVSGQGILIGNTIYF

clone_size: -
d_call: -
j_call: TRBJ2-7
v_call: TRBV4-2
cdr3_nt: TGTGCCAGCAGCCAAGATCGAGCGTACGAGCAGTACTTC
cdr3_aa: CASSQDRAYEQYF

clone_size: once
d_call: TRBD2
j_call: TRBJ2-5
v_call: TRBV10-3
cdr3_nt: TGTGCCATCAGGGGGACTAGCGGGCAAGAGACCCAGTACTTC
cdr3_aa: CAIRGTSGQETQYF

clone_size: -
d_call: -
j_call: TRBJ1-6
v_call: TRBV27
cdr3_nt: TGTGCCAGCAGCTCCCTTCCAGGGAATTATAATTCACCCCTCCACTTT
cdr3_aa: CASSSLPGNYNSPLHF

clone_size: -
d_call: -
j_call: TRBJ1-2
v_call: TRBV29-1
cdr3_nt: TGCAGCGTTGGGGGACTGGGGGGCTACACCTTC
cdr3_aa: CSVGGLGGYTF

clone_size: -
d_call: TRBD1
j_call: TRBJ2-7
v_call: TRBV10-3
cdr3_nt: TGTGCCATCAGTGAGGAGGGACAGGGCACCCACGAGCAGTACTTC
cdr3_aa: CAISEEGQGTHEQYF

clone_size: -
d_call: TRBD2
j_call: TRBJ2-1
v_call: TRBV27
cdr3_nt: TGTGCCAGCAGTCTTGAGATCCTAGCGGGGGAGCAGTTCTTC
cdr3_aa: CASSLEILAGEQFF

clone_size: -
d_call: TRBD2
j_call: TRBJ2-1
v_call: TRBV19
cdr3_nt: TGTGCCAGTAAGAGCGGGGGCACCTCTGGTGAGCAGTTCTTC
cdr3_aa: CASKSGGTSGEQFF

clone_size: -
d_call: TRBD1
j_call: TRBJ2-3
v_call: TRBV7-9
cdr3_nt: TGTGCCAGCATCCTCCCCTGGGACAGGTCGCCAGATACGCAGTATTTT
cdr3_aa: CASILPWDRSPDTQYF

clone_size: few
d_call: TRBD1
j_call: TRBJ2-3
v_call: TRBV4-3
cdr3_nt: TGCGCCAGCAGCCAAGATGGAACAGGGGCGGCAGATACGCAGTATTTT
cdr3_aa: CASSQDGTGAADTQYF

clone_size: -
d_call: -
j_call: TRBJ2-3
v_call: TRBV6-1
cdr3_nt: TGTGCCAGCAGGAGGACAGTGTACAGCACAGATACGCAGTATTTT
cdr3_aa: CASRRTVYSTDTQYF

clone_size: few
d_call: TRBD1
j_call: TRBJ1-2
v_call: TRBV6-6
cdr3_nt: TGTGCCAGCAGTTACCTGGGACAGGGGGGGAACTACACCTTC
cdr3_aa: CASSYLGQGGNYTF

clone_size: -
d_call: TRBD1
j_call: TRBJ1-5
v_call: TRBV5-6
cdr3_nt: TGTGCCAGCAGCTGGGGACAGGGAAATCAGCCCCAGCATTTT
cdr3_aa: CASSWGQGNQPQHF

clone_size: few
d_call: TRBD2
j_call: TRBJ2-6
v_call: TRBV27
cdr3_nt: TGTGCCAGCAGTCCTACCGGGACTAGCGCTTCCGGGGCCAACGTCCTGACTTTC
cdr3_aa: CASSPTGTSASGANVLTF

clone_size: few
d_call: TRBD2
j_call: TRBJ2-1
v_call: TRBV4-2
cdr3_nt: TGTGCCAGCAGCCAAGAGTCTCGAGCGGGAGGAGCGAATGAGCAGTTCTTC
cdr3_aa: CASSQESRAGGANEQFF

clone_size: -
d_call: -
j_call: TRBJ1-1
v_call: TRBV11-2
cdr3_nt: TGTGCCAGCAGCTTGCGGCTCCAAACTGAAGCTTTCTTT
cdr3_aa: CASSLRLQTEAFF

clone_size: -
d_call: -
j_call: TRBJ1-1
v_call: TRBV19
cdr3_nt: TGTGCCAGTAGTGTCAGGGTGAACACTGAAGCTTTCTTT
cdr3_aa: CASSVRVNTEAFF

clone_size: few
d_call: -
j_call: TRBJ2-3
v_call: TRBV6-1
cdr3_nt: TGTGCCAGCAGTGAAACTCTCCGTACAGATACGCAGTATTTT
cdr3_aa: CASSETLRTDTQYF

clone_size: -
d_call: TRBD2
j_call: TRBJ2-7
v_call: TRBV29-1
cdr3_nt: TGCAGCGTGAAGAAACTAGCGGGAGTAACCTACGAGCAGTACTTC
cdr3_aa: CSVKKLAGVTYEQYF

clone_size: -
d_call: -
j_call: TRBJ1-2
v_call: TRBV5-4
cdr3_nt: TGTGCCAGCAGCACCTCAGGATCTAACTATGGCTACACCTTC
cdr3_aa: CASSTSGSNYGYTF

clone_size: -
d_call: TRBD1
j_call: TRBJ1-2
v_call: TRBV4-2
cdr3_nt: TGTGCCAGCAGCCTCGGGGACAGGGACAACTATGGCTACACCTTC
cdr3_aa: CASSLGDRDNYGYTF

clone_size: -
d_call: -
j_call: TRBJ1-2
v_call: TRBV7-8
cdr3_nt: TGTGCCAGCAGCTTAGCAACTGGTTTCGGCTATGGCTACACCTTC
cdr3_aa: CASSLATGFGYGYTF

clone_size: few
d_call: -
j_call: TRBJ1-1
v_call: TRBV5-6
cdr3_nt: TGTGCCAGCAGCTTGGAGTTGTCACTCGGAGGGACTGAAGCTTTCTTT
cdr3_aa: CASSLELSLGGTEAFF

clone_size: -
d_call: -
j_call: TRBJ1-2
v_call: TRBV28
cdr3_nt: TGTGCCAGCAGTTTATATCGAACACCAACTAACTATGGCTACACCTTC
cdr3_aa: CASSLYRTPTNYGYTF

clone_size: -
d_call: TRBD2
j_call: TRBJ2-3
v_call: TRBV7-2
cdr3_nt: TGTGCCAGCAGCTCCCCTAGCGGGAGGCAGGGCATGACAGATACGCAGTATTTT
cdr3_aa: CASSSPSGRQGMTDTQYF

clone_size: -
d_call: -
j_call: TRBJ1-2
v_call: TRBV2
cdr3_nt: TGTGCCAGCAGTGAAGGGAGACAGAACTATGGCTACACCTTC
cdr3_aa: CASSEGRQNYGYTF

clone_size: -
d_call: TRBD2
j_call: TRBJ2-3
v_call: TRBV5-4
cdr3_nt: TGTGCCAGCAGCCGAGGGGCTAGCGGTTCCACAGATACGCAGTATTTT
cdr3_aa: CASSRGASGSTDTQYF

clone_size: -
d_call: -
j_call: TRBJ1-4
v_call: TRBV28
cdr3_nt: TGTGCCAGCAGTCGCGTGGAGGGATCGGTTAGTTCTAATGAAAAACTGTTTTTT
cdr3_aa: CASSRVEGSVSSNEKLFF

clone_size: few
d_call: -
j_call: TRBJ2-3
v_call: TRBV5-4
cdr3_nt: TGTGCCAGCAGCTCGCCAATAGCAGATACGCAGTATTTT
cdr3_aa: CASSSPIADTQYF

clone_size: -
d_call: -
j_call: TRBJ2-6
v_call: TRBV7-3
cdr3_nt: TGTGCCAGCAGCTCGGCGGGACCAGTAGGGGCCAACGTCCTGACTTTC
cdr3_aa: CASSSAGPVGANVLTF

clone_size: -
d_call: TRBD1
j_call: TRBJ2-7
v_call: TRBV7-2
cdr3_nt: TGTGCCAGCAGCTTATCCGGGACAGGGGGTTACGAGCAGTACTTC
cdr3_aa: CASSLSGTGGYEQYF

clone_size: -
d_call: -
j_call: TRBJ2-3
v_call: TRBV27
cdr3_nt: TGTGCCAGCAGTAACCGTAGGGACTGGGGTACCCCCCCAGATACGCAGTATTTT
cdr3_aa: CASSNRRDWGTPPDTQYF

clone_size: -
d_call: TRBD2
j_call: TRBJ2-3
v_call: TRBV4-3
cdr3_nt: TGCGCCAGCAGCCAGGAACCTAGCGGGGGCCTTAGCACAGATACGCAGTATTTT
cdr3_aa: CASSQEPSGGLSTDTQYF

clone_size: -
d_call: TRBD1
j_call: TRBJ1-4
v_call: TRBV29-1
cdr3_nt: TGCAGCGTACCGGACAGGGGCAATGAAAAACTGTTTTTT
cdr3_aa: CSVPDRGNEKLFF

clone_size: -
d_call: TRBD2
j_call: TRBJ2-1
v_call: TRBV9
cdr3_nt: TGTGCCAGCAGCGTTTTACCTAGCGGGAGCGCTCCTGAGCAGTTCTTC
cdr3_aa: CASSVLPSGSAPEQFF

clone_size: -
d_call: -
j_call: TRBJ1-2
v_call: TRBV5-5
cdr3_nt: TGTGCCAGCAGCTTGGAGGTCAGGGGAAACTATGGCTACACCTTC
cdr3_aa: CASSLEVRGNYGYTF

clone_size: once
d_call: -
j_call: TRBJ2-6
v_call: TRBV19
cdr3_nt: TGTGCCAGTAGTATCGGTTCCTCTGGGGCCAACGTCCTGACTTTC
cdr3_aa: CASSIGSSGANVLTF

clone_size: -
d_call: TRBD2
j_call: TRBJ2-5
v_call: TRBV4-1
cdr3_nt: TGCGCCAGCAGCCAAGGCTGGGCTAGCGGTCTGTACCAAGAGACCCAGTACTTC
cdr3_aa: CASSQGWASGLYQETQYF

clone_size: -
d_call: -
j_call: TRBJ1-3
v_call: TRBV7-2
cdr3_nt: TGTGCCAGCAGCTTGGTGGCAGTCAGCTCTGGAAACACCATATATTTT
cdr3_aa: CASSLVAVSSGNTIYF

clone_size: -
d_call: -
j_call: TRBJ1-2
v_call: TRBV30
cdr3_nt: TGTGCCTGGAGTGTAATTTCCTCTGGAGATGGCTACACCTTC
cdr3_aa: CAWSVISSGDGYTF

clone_size: -
d_call: TRBD1
j_call: TRBJ2-1
v_call: TRBV14
cdr3_nt: TGTGCCAGCAGCCATCGCTCTGGACAGGGCTCCTACAATGAGCAGTTCTTC
cdr3_aa: CASSHRSGQGSYNEQFF

clone_size: -
d_call: -
j_call: TRBJ2-1
v_call: TRBV4-2
cdr3_nt: TGTGCCAGCAGCCATGTCCAGGGAAGCTCCTACAATGAGCAGTTCTTC
cdr3_aa: CASSHVQGSSYNEQFF

clone_size: -
d_call: -
j_call: TRBJ2-5
v_call: TRBV7-3
cdr3_nt: TGTGCCAGCAACTACACAGGGTTCAGCGGAGAGACCCAGTACTTC
cdr3_aa: CASNYTGFSGETQYF